The 30 T cell receptor beta chains below come from one sample, sequenced in a study of control samples from healthy donors and cancer patients. Using immunoSEQ multiplex PCR, the repertoire was profiled, and TCRdb retains in-frame clones only, with some absent. This table has under 150,000 clones, about 93% appearing once. Sequencing was done on a sample of blood. These receptors were obtained from a man aged 25-40 years in good health.

V usage is TRBV7-9 and J usage is TRBJ1-4, with D unclear. CDR1 is SEHNR, CDR2 FQNEAQ, per germline (reference sequence). Trimming shortened V by 1 base and J by 8 bases, and 14 bases separated the two germline ends. The CDR3 is 15 residues long. The CDR3: CASSLGGGLKEKLFF. As DNA, the CDR3 is TGTGCCAGCAGCTTAGGTGGAGGGCTGAAAGAAAAACTGTTTTTT. Supplemented by reference TRBV7-9 and TRBJ1-4, the full variable domain reads DTGVSQNPRHKITKRGQNVTFRCDPISEHNRLYWYRQTLGQGPEFLTYFQNEAQLEKSRLLSDRFSAERPKGSFSTLEIQRTEQGDSAMYLCASSLGGGLKEKLFFGSGTQLSVL.

This chain uses TRBV6-6 with TRBJ2-1; possible D gene TRBD2, 6 bases. V gave up 2 bases and J gave up 5 bases, with 16 bases separating them. Per germline, CDR1 MNHNY and CDR2 SVGAGI (reference sequence). This CDR3 is 16 amino acids long. The CDR3 loop is CASSYGKTSTHNEQFF. The DNA of the CDR3 is TGTGCCAGCAGTTACGGGAAAACTAGCACCCACAATGAGCAGTTCTTC.

The sample holds one count of this clone. The chain carries TRBV18 and TRBJ2-1; no firm D call. Germline V CDR1 and CDR2: KGHSH, LQKENI. CDR3 size: 14 residues. V was cut by 3 bases and J by 6 bases, with 12 bases left in between. The CDR3 DNA reads TGTGCCAGCTCACCTCCCAACCCCCCCAATGAGCAGTTCTTC. Its translation: CASSPPNPPNEQFF.

The chain is built from TRBV27 and TRBJ2-3; D ambiguous. Germline V lookup: CDR1 MNHEY, CDR2 SMNVEV (reference sequence). This CDR3 has 14 amino acids. Trimming shortened V by 6 bases and J by 2 bases, and 12 bases separated the two germline ends. The CDR3 reads CASSPLGFTDTQYF. The DNA for the CDR3 is TGTGCCAGCAGCCCGCTAGGCTTCACAGATACGCAGTATTTT.

The J gene is TRBJ2-1, the V gene TRBV9; no clear D gene. The V gene lost 0 bases and the J gene lost 3 bases, with 10 bases spanning the gap. The CDR3 consists of 15 residues. Germline V gene lookup returns CDR1 SGDLS and CDR2 YYNGEE. CDR3 coding DNA: TGTGCCAGCAGCGTAGGGGGTCGCATCTACAATGAGCAGTTCTTC. It codes for CASSVGGRIYNEQFF. Full variable domain (rest looked up from reference TRBV9 and TRBJ2-1): DSGVTQTPKHLITATGQRVTLRCSPRSGDLSVYWYQQSLDQGLQFLIQYYNGEERAKGNILERFSAQQFPDLHSELNLSSLELGDSALYFCASSVGGRIYNEQFFGPGTRLTVL.

A single count supports this clone. The chain couples TRBV6-5 to TRBJ2-2; possible D gene TRBD1, 6 bases. This CDR3 contains 14 residues. From germline, CDR1 is MNHEY and CDR2 SVGAGI. The ends were cut back, 6 bases at V and 4 bases at J, with 12 bases in the middle. This CDR3 reads CASRRRGLTGELFF. CDR3 sequence (DNA): TGTGCCAGCAGACGCAGGGGCCTCACCGGGGAGCTGTTTTTT.

The chain recombines TRBV6-5 with TRBJ1-1, with 8 bases that match TRBD1. The CDR3 is 14 residues long. Germline V lookup: CDR1 MNHEY, CDR2 SVGAGI. The V and J ends lost 8 bases and 1 base, in that order; junction bases with no gene match: 6. This CDR3 is CASSPGTGNTEAFF. The CDR3 bases are TGTGCCAGCTCCCCTGGGACAGGGAACACTGAAGCTTTCTTT.

CDR3 residues: CASRDRGLINSPLHF. The CDR3 DNA sequence: TGTGCCAGTAGGGACAGGGGGCTGATCAATTCACCCCTCCACTTT. The genes are TRBV19 and TRBJ1-6; 11 nucleotides agree with TRBD1. J lost 7 bases, V lost 6 bases, and 5 bases had no gene match. Germline CDR1 is LNHDA and CDR2 is SQIVND (reference sequence). The CDR3 is 15 amino acids.

J is TRBJ2-1 and V is TRBV2, with a weak D call TRBD2 (6 bases). The length of the CDR3 is 15 residues. Trimming took 4 bases from V and 5 from J, leaving 15 bases between them. CDR1 SNHLY and CDR2 FYNNEI come from the germline V gene. CDR3 in DNA: TGTGCCAGCAGTGGGGGGTTAGCGGATAACAATGAGCAGTTCTTC. Translating it yields CASSGGLADNNEQFF.

CDR3 amino acids: CASRLGPRGSGTNEQFF. The CDR3 DNA is TGTGCCAGCAGGTTAGGCCCCCGTGGTAGCGGGACCAATGAGCAGTTCTTC. The rearrangement uses TRBV27 and TRBJ2-1, with TRBD2 identical over 8 bases. Germline V lookup: CDR1 MNHEY, CDR2 SMNVEV (reference sequence). This CDR3 contains 17 residues. V was pared by 6 bases and J by 6 bases, with 16 bases of the junction left unmatched.

The chain is built from TRBV10-1 and TRBJ1-1; D is uncertain. This CDR3 region has 16 residues. V was clipped by 3 bases and J by 4 bases, with 18 bases between them. Germline V gives CDR1 WNHNN, CDR2 SYGVQD (reference sequence). CDR3 protein: CASSERKIVGSTEAFF. For the CDR3, the DNA is TGCGCCAGCAGTGAAAGAAAAATCGTGGGGAGCACTGAAGCTTTCTTT.

This chain links TRBV24-1 with TRBJ2-1, with 9 bases identical to TRBD2. V lost 9 bases to trimming and J lost 2 bases; unmatched junction nucleotides: 4. CDR1 is KGHDR, CDR2 SFDVKD, per germline. The CDR3 sequence is 14 residues long. This CDR3 is CATRAGGPYNEQFF. The DNA for the CDR3 is TGTGCCACCCGAGCGGGGGGTCCCTACAATGAGCAGTTCTTC.

The chain links TRBV2 to TRBJ2-1, with D unclear. Germline-derived CDR1 and CDR2 are SNHLY and FYNNEI. The CDR3 has 14 residues. Trimming stripped 6 bases from V and 8 bases from J, with 17 bases between. The CDR3 loop reads CASRNLLRGHEQFF. DNA of the CDR3: TGTGCCAGCAGGAATCTCTTGAGAGGTCATGAGCAGTTCTTC.

The J gene is TRBJ1-2, the V gene TRBV6-1; possibly TRBD1 for D (6 bases). Trimming pared 4 bases from V and 1 base from J, leaving 16 bases between. The CDR3 has 16 residues. Germline V gives CDR1 MNHNS, CDR2 SASEGT. The CDR3 protein is CASSGTDRAYNYGYTF. CDR3 DNA sequence: TGTGCCAGCAGTGGGACAGATAGGGCTTATAACTATGGCTACACCTTC.

The chain combines TRBV18 with TRBJ1-2, with TRBD1 matching 8 bases. CDR1 KGHSH and CDR2 LQKENI come from the germline V gene. With V trimmed by 4 bases and J by 4 bases, 8 bases remained unmatched. CDR3 size: 15 residues. CDR3 in DNA: TGTGCCAGCTCACAGTCAGGGGGCGCCCCCTATGGCTACACCTTC. This encodes CASSQSGGAPYGYTF.

The chain links TRBV6-1 to TRBJ2-5, with D possibly called TRBD1 or TRBD2 (5 bases each). V lost 2 bases, J lost 5 bases, and 12 bases lay in between. The CDR3 length is 14 residues. Germline lookup yields CDR1 MNHNS and CDR2 SASEGT. This CDR3 reads CASSEYTWGETQYF. Written as DNA, the CDR3 is TGTGCCAGCAGTGAATACACGTGGGGGGAGACCCAGTACTTC.

V usage is TRBV5-1 and J usage is TRBJ2-3; tentatively, D is TRBD2 (6 bases). The CDR3 spans 15 residues. The V end lost 6 bases, the J end lost 2 bases, and 16 bases lay between the germline ends. Germline V gene lookup returns CDR1 SGHRS and CDR2 YFSETQ. The CDR3 here is CASTKHGGDTDTQYF. As DNA, the CDR3 is TGCGCCAGCACCAAACACGGAGGGGACACAGATACGCAGTATTTT.

The chain has TRBV28 and TRBJ1-2; 7 nucleotides match TRBD1. The CDR3 runs to 15 residues. Germline CDR1 reads MDHEN; CDR2 reads SYDVKM. J gave up 4 bases and V 6 bases, and 11 bases lay outside the gene matches. The CDR3 bases are TGTGCCAGCAGCCCGAAGGGGGCACGGGGCTATGGCTACACCTTC. Its protein is CASSPKGARGYGYTF.

The V and J genes are TRBV2 and TRBJ1-2; perhaps TRBD1 as D (5 bases). Trimming pared 3 bases from V and 7 bases from J, leaving 9 bases between. CDR1 is SNHLY and CDR2 is FYNNEI in the germline V gene. The CDR3 runs 12 residues. CDR3 DNA: TGTGCCAGCAGTGACAGGGCTCTTGGCTACACCTTC. As protein: CASSDRALGYTF.

The sample holds a few counts of this clone. The rearrangement links TRBV20-1 to TRBJ2-5, with unresolved D. Trimming stripped 0 bases from V and 2 bases from J, with 1 base between. CDR3 length: 11 residues. Germline values: CDR1 DFQATT, CDR2 SNEGSKA (reference sequence). The CDR3 sequence is CSARDQETQYF. CDR3 bases: TGCAGTGCTAGAGATCAAGAGACCCAGTACTTC.

The chain is built from TRBV6-6 and TRBJ2-7; 9 bases agree with TRBD1. Trimming took 6 bases from V and 2 from J; bases not matched to a gene: 11. The length of the CDR3 is 16 residues. Per germline, CDR1 MNHNY and CDR2 SVGAGI (reference sequence). CDR3 in amino acids: CASRPADRGPAYEQYF. As DNA, the CDR3 is TGTGCCAGCAGACCTGCGGACAGGGGCCCCGCCTACGAGCAGTACTTC.

The chain uses TRBV4-2 and TRBJ1-3, with D unclear. The CDR3 has 13 amino acids. V lost 5 bases to trimming and J lost 4 bases, with 9 bases between them. Germline CDR1 is LGHNA and CDR2 is YNFKEQ. The CDR3 DNA sequence: TGTGCCAGCAGCTCCCGTTCCGGAAACACCATATATTTT. The encoded protein is CASSSRSGNTIYF.

The rearrangement links TRBV7-2 to TRBJ1-5; D is possibly TRBD1 (5 bases). The CDR3 runs 15 residues. Germline V gives CDR1 SGHTA, CDR2 FQGNSA. V gave up 5 bases and J gave up 5 bases, with 16 bases separating them. The CDR3 sequence is CASSRRGRTDQPQHF. The CDR3 DNA is TGTGCCAGCAGCAGGAGGGGACGGACCGATCAGCCCCAGCATTTT.

V gene TRBV5-1 combines with J gene TRBJ1-6; D is unclear. Trimming shortened V by 0 bases and J by 5 bases, and 9 bases separated the two germline ends. The germline gives CDR1 SGHRS, CDR2 YFSETQ. The CDR3 runs 15 residues. CDR3 sequence: CASSLASGDNSPLHF. The CDR3 DNA sequence: TGCGCCAGCAGCTTGGCGTCAGGAGATAATTCACCCCTCCACTTT.

The sample holds one count of this clone. The chain has TRBV19 and TRBJ1-2, with D possibly matching TRBD1 (6 bases). The CDR3 has 14 residues. Germline CDR1 reads LNHDA; CDR2 reads SQIVND (reference sequence). Trimming cost V 4 bases and J 6 bases, with 15 bases left between them. The CDR3 region is CASSTRLEGDGYTF. In DNA, the CDR3 is TGTGCCAGTAGTACCCGACTCGAGGGGGATGGCTACACCTTC.

CDR3 sequence (DNA): TGTGCCAGCAGCCTTCCCGGTATCGGCAGGAAAGGTTATGGCTACACCTTC. Its protein is CASSLPGIGRKGYGYTF. This rearrangement joins TRBV5-5 to TRBJ1-2, with D uncertain. V lost 4 bases to trimming and J lost 5 bases, with 24 bases between them. Germline V gene sequence: CDR1 SGHKS, CDR2 YYEKEE (reference sequence). This CDR3 comprises 17 residues.

This chain joins TRBV9 and TRBJ2-1, with 14 bases identical to TRBD2. The V and J ends lost 3 bases and 7 bases, in that order; junction bases with no gene match: 6. The V gene's germline CDR1 is SGDLS and CDR2 YYNGEE. The CDR3 totals 16 residues. The CDR3 DNA is TGTGCCAGCAGCGGGCGACTAGCGGGGGGGCCGAATGAGCAGTTCTTC. It codes for CASSGRLAGGPNEQFF.

This chain links TRBV19 with TRBJ2-2; unclear D gene. V lost 2 bases, J lost 4 bases, and 11 bases lay in between. In germline, CDR1 is LNHDA, CDR2 SQIVND (reference sequence). The CDR3 loop spans 15 amino acids. This chain's CDR3 is CASSIRASFTGELFF. CDR3 nucleotides: TGTGCCAGTAGTATACGAGCCAGCTTCACCGGGGAGCTGTTTTTT.

This clone was observed a single time. V usage is TRBV4-2 and J usage is TRBJ2-7; D not certain. The germline CDR1 and CDR2 sequences are LGHNA and YNFKEQ. With 11 bases removed from V and 3 bases from J, the gap between germline ends came to 5 bases. The CDR3 covers 9 residues. The CDR3 DNA sequence: TGTGCCGGCTACTACGAGCAGTACGTC. The encoded protein is CAGYYEQYV.

This chain joins TRBV4-1 and TRBJ2-1; no reliable D call. The germline gives CDR1 MGHRA, CDR2 YSYEKL. The CDR3 runs 14 residues. Deletions cut 4 bases from V and 8 bases from J, with 15 bases between. The CDR3 DNA sequence: TGCGCCAGCAGCCGATTCAGTGGGGTGGATGAGCAGTTCTTC. Translating gives CASSRFSGVDEQFF.